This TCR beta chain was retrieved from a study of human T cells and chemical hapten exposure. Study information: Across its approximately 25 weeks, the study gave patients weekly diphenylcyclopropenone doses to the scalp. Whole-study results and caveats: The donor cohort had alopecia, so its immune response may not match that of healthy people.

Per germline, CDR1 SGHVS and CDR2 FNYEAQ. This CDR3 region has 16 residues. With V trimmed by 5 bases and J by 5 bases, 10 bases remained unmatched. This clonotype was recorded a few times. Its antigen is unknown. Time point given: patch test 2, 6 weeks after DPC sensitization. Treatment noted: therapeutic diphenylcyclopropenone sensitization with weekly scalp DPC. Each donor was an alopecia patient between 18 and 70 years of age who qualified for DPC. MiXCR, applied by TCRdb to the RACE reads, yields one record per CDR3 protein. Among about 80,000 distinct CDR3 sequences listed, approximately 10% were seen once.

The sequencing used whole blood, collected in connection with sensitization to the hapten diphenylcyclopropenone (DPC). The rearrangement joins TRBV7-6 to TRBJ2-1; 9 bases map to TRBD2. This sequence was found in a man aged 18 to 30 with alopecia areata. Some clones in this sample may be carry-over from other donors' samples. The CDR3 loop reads CASSPSLRGGDNEQFF. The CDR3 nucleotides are TGTGCCAGCAGCCCGAGTCTGCGGGGGGGCGACAATGAGCAGTTCTTC.